This TCR beta chain was captured by sequencing in a study of OX40 agonist ivuxolimab in advanced cancers. The overall study: Anti-PD-1, anti-PD-L1 or anti-CTLA-4 therapy given earlier was allowed, and 40% had some. Study outcomes and limitations: The antigen specificity of the peripheral T cells (those that were expanded) was not determined.

This clone was counted once. The antigen is unknown. This CDR3 has 11 residues. CDR1 is SGHVS, CDR2 FQNEAQ, per germline. The V end was cut by 3 bases, the J end by 6 bases, with 3 bases between. The assay was immunoSEQ multiplex PCR, and TCRdb's table has in-frame clones only and misses some. The sample yields tens of thousands of clones, 89% seen once. The sequencing here drew on CD4+ or CD8+ T cells sorted from blood, taken in a trial of the OX40 agonist ivuxolimab. The sequence was collected from an adult with an advanced solid tumor such as melanoma, head and neck, liver or kidney cancer. The rearrangement uses TRBV7-8 and TRBJ2-1; D not resolved. The CDR3 sequence is CASSFSNEQFF. As DNA, the CDR3 is TGTGCCAGCAGCTTTTCCAATGAGCAGTTCTTC.